This paragraph covers one TCR beta chain sequence. Its matching antigen is unknown. This sample's treatment: roughly 19 received Ad26.COV2.S at low or high dose, single or two shots; roughly five received placebo; per-sample allocation not given. Samples were taken on day 63 after the first vaccine or placebo injection. This person who donated was an adult of 18-55 years in Boston. Sequencing was performed with immunoSEQ multiplex PCR; in TCRdb, only in-frame clones are kept and a portion is missing. The table has over 400,000 clones, about 90% seen once. The source of the sample is a study of Ad26.COV2.S vaccination and SARS-CoV-2 variants. Study-wide context: The authors gave Ad26.COV2.S intramuscularly, either once or twice 56 days apart. Study-wide findings and caveats: The TCR breadth and depth analyses may have produced an underestimate of total T cell responses.

The CDR3 loop spans 16 amino acids. CDR1 is WNHNN and CDR2 is SYGVQD in the germline V gene (reference sequence). V lost 4 bases, J lost 0 bases, and 12 bases lay in between. This chain links TRBV10-1 with TRBJ2-2; D not resolved. This clonotype originated in a person between 18 and 59 years old who received the Ad26.COV2.S COVID-19 vaccine or a placebo. The sample in question was peripheral blood, obtained in a trial of Ad26.COV2.S vaccine versus placebo. The CDR3 here is CASSGSRNANTGELFF. The CDR3, as DNA: TGCGCCAGCAGTGGGTCCCGAAATGCGAACACCGGGGAGCTGTTTTTT.